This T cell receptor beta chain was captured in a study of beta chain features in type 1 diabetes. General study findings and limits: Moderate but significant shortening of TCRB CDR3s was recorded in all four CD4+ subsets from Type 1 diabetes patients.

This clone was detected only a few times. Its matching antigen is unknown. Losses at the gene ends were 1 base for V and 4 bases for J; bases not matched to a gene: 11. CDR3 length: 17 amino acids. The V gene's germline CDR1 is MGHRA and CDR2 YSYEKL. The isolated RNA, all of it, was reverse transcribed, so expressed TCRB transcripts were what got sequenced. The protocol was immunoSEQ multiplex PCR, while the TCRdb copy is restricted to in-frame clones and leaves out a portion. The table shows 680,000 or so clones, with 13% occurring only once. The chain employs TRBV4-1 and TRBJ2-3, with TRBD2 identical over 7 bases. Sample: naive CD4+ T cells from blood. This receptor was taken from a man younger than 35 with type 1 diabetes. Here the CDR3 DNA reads TGCGCCAGCAGCCAAGTGAAGGGACTTCGGGGGGCAGATACGCAGTATTTT. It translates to CASSQVKGLRGADTQYF.